These 23 T cell receptor beta chains were all obtained from the same sample, sequenced in a study of blood T cell repertoires in COVID-19. Using immunoSEQ multiplex PCR, the repertoire was profiled, and TCRdb retains in-frame clones only, with some absent. The sample records about 51,000 clones, 91% being singletons. The sequenced sample was peripheral blood. Receptor source: a man aged 50 or older with acute or convalescent COVID-19.

This rearrangement joins TRBV19 to TRBJ2-1; D remains ambiguous. Germline-derived CDR1 and CDR2 are LNHDA and SQIVND (reference sequence). There are 13 residues in the CDR3. The V end lost 3 bases, the J end lost 9 bases, and 12 bases lay between the germline ends. Here the CDR3 DNA reads TGTGCCAGTAGTATCTCCGCGAATCTTGAGCAGTTCTTC. Translating gives CASSISANLEQFF.

The chain employs TRBV21-1 and TRBJ1-1; TRBD1 was called by the table and not checked on the DNA. TRBV21-1 is noted as a pseudogene. CDR3 length equals 13 residues. The CDR3 spells CASSIRTGSGAFF. The CDR3 DNA is TGTGCCAGCAGCATTAGGACAGGCTCCGGAGCTTTCTTT.

The chain uses TRBV7-3 and TRBJ1-2; 8 bases are shared with TRBD1. The CDR3 spans 15 residues. The germline V gene has CDR1 SGHTA and CDR2 FQGTGA. V lost 3 bases, J lost 5 bases, and 8 bases stayed unmatched. DNA of the CDR3: TGTGCCAGCAGCTTCGATGGACAGGGAGTATATGGCTACACCTTC. Protein: CASSFDGQGVYGYTF.

This clone was counted a few times. This chain uses TRBV29-1 with TRBJ1-2; tentatively, D is TRBD1 (6 bases). The CDR3 runs 12 residues. Trimming removed 5 bases from V and 7 bases from J, with 14 bases in between. Germline V gene lookup returns CDR1 SQVTM and CDR2 ANQGSEA. In DNA, the CDR3 is TGCAGCGTTACCACAGGGTCGGCTGGCTACACCTTC. The encoded protein is CSVTTGSAGYTF.

The chain combines TRBV11-2 with TRBJ2-1; D not resolved. The CDR3 is made up of 13 amino acids. Germline loops: CDR1 SGHAT, CDR2 FQNNGV. Trimming stripped 11 bases from V and 0 bases from J, with 11 bases between. CDR3 nucleotide sequence: TGTGCCCGATGTGCGAACTCCTACAATGAGCAGTTCTTC. Residues: CARCANSYNEQFF. Full variable domain (rest looked up from reference TRBV11-2 and TRBJ2-1): EAGVAQSPRYKIIEKRQSVAFWCNPISGHATLYWYQQILGQGPKLLIQFQNNGVVDDSQLPKDRFSAERLKGVDSTLKIQPAKLEDSAVYLCARCANSYNEQFFGPGTRLTVL.

The chain links TRBV10-3 to TRBJ1-2; TRBD1 is a possible D gene (5 bases). Germline V gene lookup returns CDR1 ENHRY and CDR2 SYGVKD. CDR3 length: 14 residues. Trimming shortened V by 3 bases and J by 4 bases, and 12 bases separated the two germline ends. Written as DNA, the CDR3 is TGTGCCATCAGTGAAAGAGGCGGGACCTATGGCTACACCTTC. This gives the protein CAISERGGTYGYTF.

The chain carries TRBV11-3 and TRBJ2-7; TRBD1 is a possible D gene (5 bases). The CDR3 runs 14 residues. The germline V gene has CDR1 SGHNT and CDR2 YENEEA. Trimming removed 5 bases from V and 0 bases from J, with 11 bases in between. CDR3 DNA: TGTGCCAGCAGCCCCGACAGCTACTCCTACGAGCAGTACTTC. Translation: CASSPDSYSYEQYF.

The chain uses TRBV9 and TRBJ1-1; D not resolved. Trimming shortened V by 2 bases and J by 1 base, and 15 bases separated the two germline ends. The CDR3 covers 16 residues. Germline CDR1 is SGDLS and CDR2 is YYNGEE. CDR3 sequence reads: CASSVSAGRENTEAFF. The CDR3 nucleotides are TGTGCCAGCAGCGTTAGCGCGGGGAGGGAGAACACTGAAGCTTTCTTT.

V and J are TRBV18 and TRBJ1-5; D ambiguous. The germline V gene has CDR1 KGHSH and CDR2 LQKENI. V dropped 2 bases and J dropped 0 bases, with 11 bases sitting between them. The CDR3 has 16 amino acids. CDR3 amino acids: CASSPNRVNSNQPQHF. The CDR3 DNA is TGTGCCAGCTCACCAAACAGAGTCAATAGCAATCAGCCCCAGCATTTT. Full variable domain (missing parts from reference TRBV18 and TRBJ1-5): NAGVMQNPRHLVRRRGQEARLRCSPMKGHSHVYWYRQLPEEGLKFMVYLQKENIIDESGMPKERFSAEFPKEGPSILRIQQVVRGDSAAYFCASSPNRVNSNQPQHFGDGTRLSIL.

J is TRBJ2-3 and V is TRBV5-1, with 9 bases fitting TRBD1. CDR1 and CDR2 from the germline V gene are SGHRS and YFSETQ. CDR3 length: 15 amino acids. Trimming took 0 bases from V and 7 from J; bases not matched to a gene: 6. CDR3 DNA: TGCGCCAGCAGCTTGGGGGACAGGGAGGCGAATACGCAGTATTTT. It codes for CASSLGDREANTQYF.

V usage is TRBV25-1 and J usage is TRBJ1-6; D possibly corresponds to TRBD1 (6 bases). The germline gives CDR1 MGHDK, CDR2 SYGVNS. The ends were cut back, 2 bases at V and 9 bases at J, with 11 bases in the middle. The CDR3 runs 14 residues. The CDR3 nucleotides are TGTGCCAGCAGTGAACAGGGGTTTATTTCACCCCTCCACTTT. It codes for CASSEQGFISPLHF.

The gene calls are TRBV7-6 and TRBJ2-7, with TRBD1 matching 7 bases. Germline V lookup: CDR1 SGHVS, CDR2 FNYEAQ. This CDR3 comprises 14 residues. V lost 2 bases, J lost 3 bases, and 4 bases stayed unmatched. The CDR3 DNA is TGTGCCAGCAGCTTAAAAGGGACAGTCTACGAGCAGTACTTC. This gives the protein CASSLKGTVYEQYF.

This clone was detected only once. This rearrangement joins TRBV2 to TRBJ1-5, with D hard to call. V lost 1 base and J lost 6, with 13 bases in between. CDR3 length equals 15 residues. The germline CDR1 and CDR2 sequences are SNHLY and FYNNEI. CDR3 DNA: TGTGCCAGCAGTGAAGAGGTCGGGATAGGTCAGCCCCAGCATTTT. Translating it yields CASSEEVGIGQPQHF.

This chain connects TRBV5-1 to TRBJ2-7; 7 bases are a match to TRBD1. The CDR3 has 14 amino acids. The ends lost 4 bases at V and 3 bases at J; junction bases unmatched: 7. CDR1 is SGHRS and CDR2 is YFSETQ in the germline V gene. CDR3 in amino acids: CASSASGQLYEQYF. The CDR3 bases are TGCGCCAGCAGCGCCTCGGGACAGCTCTACGAGCAGTACTTC.

This chain links TRBV6-5 with TRBJ1-2; D might be TRBD1 (6 bases). CDR1 and CDR2 (germline): MNHEY, SVGAGI. Deletions cut 10 bases from V and 1 base from J, with 16 bases between. The length of the CDR3 is 14 residues. The CDR3 is CATKYSQGNYGYTF. The CDR3 DNA sequence: TGTGCCACAAAATACTCACAGGGTAACTATGGCTACACCTTC.

In this sample, this clone turned up a few times. V usage is TRBV7-3 and J usage is TRBJ2-2; no clear D. The germline V and J ends were trimmed by 1 base and 3 bases, with 6 bases remaining between them. Germline CDR1 reads SGHTA; CDR2 reads FQGTGA. This CDR3 has 14 residues. CDR3 amino acids: CASSLSRHTGELFF. CDR3 coding DNA: TGTGCCAGCAGCTTAAGCAGGCACACCGGGGAGCTGTTTTTT.

This clone was seen more than once but under ten times. V is TRBV5-1 and J is TRBJ2-6; weak D call: TRBD2 (6 bases). Germline assignment: CDR1 SGHRS and CDR2 YFSETQ. CDR3 size: 15 residues. V was clipped by 3 bases and J by 1 base, with 8 bases between them. CDR3 sequence (DNA): TGCGCCAGCAGCTCCAGCGGGTCTGGGGCCAACGTCCTGACTTTC. Protein product: CASSSSGSGANVLTF.

J is TRBJ2-3 and V is TRBV5-1, with 14 bases lining up with TRBD2. The germline V gene encodes CDR1 SGHRS and CDR2 YFSETQ. The trim removed 3 bases at V and 7 bases at J, leaving 4 bases unmatched. The CDR3 runs 15 residues. CDR3 in DNA: TGCGCCAGCAGCTCCTGGACTAGCGGGGGGCATACGCAGTATTTT. It codes for CASSSWTSGGHTQYF.

This chain links TRBV24-1 with TRBJ2-1, with D tentatively TRBD2 (5 bases). V gave up 12 bases and J gave up 4 bases, with 21 bases separating them. Germline loops: CDR1 KGHDR, CDR2 SFDVKD. CDR3 length equals 15 residues. The CDR3: CAPSRGPNLYNEQFF. CDR3 coding DNA: TGTGCCCCTTCCCGGGGTCCCAATCTTTACAATGAGCAGTTCTTC.

This clone came up once. V gene TRBV5-1 combines with J gene TRBJ1-4; D remains ambiguous. CDR3 length equals 16 residues. CDR1 is SGHRS and CDR2 is YFSETQ in the germline V gene. The V gene lost 1 base and the J gene lost 0 bases, with 10 bases spanning the gap. CDR3 DNA sequence: TGCGCCAGCAGCTTGTCCCGCGGATCAACTAATGAAAAACTGTTTTTT. Its protein is CASSLSRGSTNEKLFF.

CDR3 region: CASTVDRVGNYGYTF. The CDR3 DNA reads as TGTGCCAGTACCGTGGACAGGGTAGGGAACTATGGCTACACCTTC. The chain is built from TRBV19 and TRBJ1-2; 8 bases map to TRBD1. Germline values: CDR1 LNHDA, CDR2 SQIVND (reference sequence). The CDR3 totals 15 residues. The V gene end was trimmed by 7 bases and the J gene end by 2 bases; junction bases not matched to a gene: 9.

The sample holds a few counts of this clone. The CDR3 loop is CASSLRGQGDGEKLFF. The CDR3 region has the DNA TGTGCCAGCAGCTTAAGGGGACAGGGGGACGGTGAAAAACTGTTTTTT. The genes are TRBV5-5 and TRBJ1-4; 11 nucleotides align to TRBD1. V dropped 2 bases and J dropped 7; count of bases not matched to a gene: 7. CDR3 length equals 16 residues. CDR1 SGHKS and CDR2 YYEKEE come from the germline V gene (reference sequence).

This clone was observed a single time. As DNA, the CDR3 is TGTGCCTGGAGTGTGTCTAGCGGGGTTATCGATGAGCAGTTCTTC. This sequence encodes CAWSVSSGVIDEQFF. The V call is TRBV30, the J call TRBJ2-1, with 9 bases matching TRBD2. With V trimmed by 0 bases and J by 8 bases, 8 bases remained unmatched. This CDR3 is 15 amino acids long. Germline assignment: CDR1 GTSNPN and CDR2 SVGIG (reference sequence).